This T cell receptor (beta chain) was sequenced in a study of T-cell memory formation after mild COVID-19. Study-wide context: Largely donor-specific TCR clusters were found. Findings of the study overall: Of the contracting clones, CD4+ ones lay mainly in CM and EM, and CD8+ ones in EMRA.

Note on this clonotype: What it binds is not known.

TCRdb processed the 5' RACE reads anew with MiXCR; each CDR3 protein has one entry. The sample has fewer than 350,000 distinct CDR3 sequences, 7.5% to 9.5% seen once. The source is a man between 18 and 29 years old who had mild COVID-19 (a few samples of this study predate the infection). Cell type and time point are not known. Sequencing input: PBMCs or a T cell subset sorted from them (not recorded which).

As DNA, the CDR3 is TGCAGCGTTGGCCGGGACAGGGGAGAGTACTTC. Protein product: CSVGRDRGEYF. The chain employs TRBV29-1 and TRBJ2-4, with 10 bases fitting TRBD1. The germline gives CDR1 SQVTM, CDR2 ANQGSEA. The CDR3 spans 11 residues. V trimming: 4 bases; J trimming: 14 bases; junction bases outside the gene matches: 5.